This TCR beta chain comes out of a study of regulatory T cells in long-lasting Graves disease. The time point was: newly diagnosed GD, antithyroid drugs for less than 3 months. Construction of the TCR library relied on RNA isolated from PBMCs. This CDR3 has 15 amino acids. V dropped 4 bases and J dropped 7 bases, with 19 bases sitting between them. Building the TCR beta libraries relied on iRepertoire HTBI primers, and CDR3 regions underwent Arm-PCR. TCRdb used MiXCR to reprocess the multiplex PCR reads, holding one entry per CDR3 protein. The table shows some 600,000 distinct CDR3 sequences, with about 16% occurring only once. Ten or more counts support this clonotype. These same records also appear under a second study, on T cells in Graves' hyperthyroidism and ophthalmopathy.

This clonotype was obtained from a man younger than 35 with Graves disease. This specimen was peripheral blood mononuclear cells (PBMCs), taken at new diagnosis, from a patient treated with antithyroid drugs. The chain is built from TRBV12-3 or TRBV12-4 and TRBJ1-2; maybe TRBD1 (5 bases). The CDR3 here is CASSSPRDPRSGYTF. CDR3 nucleotides: TGTGCCAGCAGTTCCCCAAGGGACCCCAGGAGTGGCTACACCTTC.